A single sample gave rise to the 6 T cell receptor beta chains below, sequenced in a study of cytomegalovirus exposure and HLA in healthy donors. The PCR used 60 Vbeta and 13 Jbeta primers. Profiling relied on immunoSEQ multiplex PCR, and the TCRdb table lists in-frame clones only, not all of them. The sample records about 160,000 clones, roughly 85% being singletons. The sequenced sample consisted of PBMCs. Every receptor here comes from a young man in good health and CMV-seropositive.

In DNA form, the CDR3 reads TGTGCCAGCAGCCCCCAAGGGGGGGCTCACAATGAGCAGTTCTTC. Protein product: CASSPQGGAHNEQFF. The rearrangement uses TRBV7-8 and TRBJ2-1; perhaps TRBD2 as D (7 bases). The CDR3 covers 15 residues. The germline V gene encodes CDR1 SGHVS and CDR2 FQNEAQ. Trimming removed 5 bases from V and 5 bases from J, with 16 bases in between.

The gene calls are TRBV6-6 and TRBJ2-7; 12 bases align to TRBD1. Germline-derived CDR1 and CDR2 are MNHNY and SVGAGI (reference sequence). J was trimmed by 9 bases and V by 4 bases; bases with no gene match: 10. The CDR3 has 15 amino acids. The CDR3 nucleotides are TGTGCCAGCAGTTTCTCTCCGGGACAGGGGGCTTGGCAGTACTTC. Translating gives CASSFSPGQGAWQYF.

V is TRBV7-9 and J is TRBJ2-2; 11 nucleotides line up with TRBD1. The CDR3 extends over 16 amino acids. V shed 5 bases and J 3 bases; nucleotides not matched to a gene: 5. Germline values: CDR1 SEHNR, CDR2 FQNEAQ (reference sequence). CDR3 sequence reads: CASSRTGGGHTGELFF. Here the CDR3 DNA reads TGTGCCAGCAGCCGGACAGGGGGCGGGCACACCGGGGAGCTGTTTTTT.

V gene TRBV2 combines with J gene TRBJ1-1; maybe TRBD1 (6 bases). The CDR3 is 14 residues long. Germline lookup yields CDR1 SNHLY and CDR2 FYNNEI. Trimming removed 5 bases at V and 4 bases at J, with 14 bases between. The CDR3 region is CASSRGQGSTEAFF. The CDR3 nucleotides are TGTGCCAGCAGTAGGGGCCAGGGGAGCACTGAAGCTTTCTTT.

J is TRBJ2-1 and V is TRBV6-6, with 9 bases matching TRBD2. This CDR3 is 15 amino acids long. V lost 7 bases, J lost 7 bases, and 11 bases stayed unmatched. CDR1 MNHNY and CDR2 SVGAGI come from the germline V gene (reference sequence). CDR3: CASKVFSGRGNEQFF. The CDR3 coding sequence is TGTGCCAGCAAGGTGTTTAGCGGGAGAGGTAATGAGCAGTTCTTC.

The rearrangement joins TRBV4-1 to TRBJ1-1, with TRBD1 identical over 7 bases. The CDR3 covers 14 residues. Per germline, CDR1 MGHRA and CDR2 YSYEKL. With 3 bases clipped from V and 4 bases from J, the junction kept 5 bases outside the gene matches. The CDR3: CASSQVTGTTEAFF. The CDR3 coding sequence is TGCGCCAGCAGCCAGGTGACAGGGACCACTGAAGCTTTCTTT.